The clone carrying this TCR beta chain was picked up many times. The length of the CDR3 is 15 residues. Germline trimming cut 5 bases from V and 0 bases from J; bases unmatched to any gene: 6. Germline V gene sequence: CDR1 MNHNS, CDR2 SASEGT. This record belongs to a study of response to subunit inactivated influenza vaccine. Each CDR3 protein is one row after TCRdb ran MiXCR on the RT-PCR reads. This table has 160,000 or so distinct CDR3 sequences, around 9.9% appearing once. This material consisted of non-naive T cells sorted from PBMCs, taken roughly 6 weeks after vaccination. This TCR came from a man aged 50 to 60 who received an inactivated influenza vaccine. This sequence joins TRBV6-1 and TRBJ2-7; 8 bases line up with TRBD1. CDR3 nucleotide sequence: TGTGCCAGCAGTCGGGACAGGCGCATCTCCTACGAGCAGTACTTC. Its protein is CASSRDRRISYEQYF.